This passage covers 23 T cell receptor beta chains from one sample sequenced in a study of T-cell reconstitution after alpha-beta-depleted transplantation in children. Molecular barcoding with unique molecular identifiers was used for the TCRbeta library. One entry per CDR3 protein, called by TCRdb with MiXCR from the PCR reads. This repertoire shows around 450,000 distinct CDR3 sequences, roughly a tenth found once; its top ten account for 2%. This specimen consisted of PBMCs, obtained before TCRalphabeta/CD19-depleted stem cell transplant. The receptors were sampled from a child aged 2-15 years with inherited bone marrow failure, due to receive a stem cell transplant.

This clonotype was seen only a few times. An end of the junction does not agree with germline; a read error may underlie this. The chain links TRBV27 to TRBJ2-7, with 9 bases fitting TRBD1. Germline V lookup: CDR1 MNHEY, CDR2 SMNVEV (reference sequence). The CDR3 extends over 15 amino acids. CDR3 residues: CASSPHDRGAYEQYF. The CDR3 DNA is TGTGCCAGCAGTCCCCATGACAGGGGGGCCTATGAGCAGTACTTC.

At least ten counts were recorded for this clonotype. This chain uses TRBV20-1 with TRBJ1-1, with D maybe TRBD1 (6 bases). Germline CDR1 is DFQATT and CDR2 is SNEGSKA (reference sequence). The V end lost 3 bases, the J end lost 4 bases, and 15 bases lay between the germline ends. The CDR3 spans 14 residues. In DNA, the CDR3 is TGCAGTGCTAGGGGTGACAGGCTACCCACTGAAGCTTTCTTT. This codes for CSARGDRLPTEAFF.

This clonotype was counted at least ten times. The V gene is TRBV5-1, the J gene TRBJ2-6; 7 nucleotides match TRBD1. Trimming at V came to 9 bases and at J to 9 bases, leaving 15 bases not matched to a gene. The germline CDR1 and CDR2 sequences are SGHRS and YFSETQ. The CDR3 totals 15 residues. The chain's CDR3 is CAITDLYRGVNVLTF. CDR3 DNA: TGCGCCATCACGGACCTTTACAGGGGTGTCAACGTCCTGACTTTC. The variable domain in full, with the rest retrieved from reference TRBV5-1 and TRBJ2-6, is KAGVTQTPRYLIKTRGQQVTLSCSPISGHRSVSWYQQTPGQGLQFLFEYFSETQRNKGNFPGRFSGRQFSNSRSEMNVSTLELGDSALYLCAITDLYRGVNVLTFGAGSRLTVL.

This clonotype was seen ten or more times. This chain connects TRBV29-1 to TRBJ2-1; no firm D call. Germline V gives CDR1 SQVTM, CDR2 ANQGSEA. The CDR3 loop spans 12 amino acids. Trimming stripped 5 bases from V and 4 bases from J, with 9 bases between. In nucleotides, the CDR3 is TGCAGCGTTTGCGGTCCTTACAATGAGCAGTTCTTC. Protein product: CSVCGPYNEQFF.

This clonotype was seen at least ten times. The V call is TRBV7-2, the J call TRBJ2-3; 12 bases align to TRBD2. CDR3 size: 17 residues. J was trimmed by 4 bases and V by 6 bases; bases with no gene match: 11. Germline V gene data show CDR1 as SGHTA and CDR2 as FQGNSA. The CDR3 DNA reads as TGTGCCAGCAGTCTCATGTTCCTAGCGGGAGGGTCAGATACGCAGTATTTT. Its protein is CASSLMFLAGGSDTQYF.

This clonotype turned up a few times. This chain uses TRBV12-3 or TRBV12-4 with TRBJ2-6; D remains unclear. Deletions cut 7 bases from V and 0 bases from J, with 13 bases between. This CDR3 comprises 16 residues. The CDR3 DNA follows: TGTGCCAGCACCACACAGTTCTACTCTGGGGCCAACGTCCTGACTTTC. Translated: CASTTQFYSGANVLTF.

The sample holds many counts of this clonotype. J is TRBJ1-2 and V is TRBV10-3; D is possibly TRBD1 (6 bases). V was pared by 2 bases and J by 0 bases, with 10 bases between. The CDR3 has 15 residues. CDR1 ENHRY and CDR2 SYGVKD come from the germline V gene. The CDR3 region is CAISEPGGANYGYTF. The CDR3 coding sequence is TGTGCCATCAGTGAGCCGGGGGGCGCTAACTATGGCTACACCTTC.

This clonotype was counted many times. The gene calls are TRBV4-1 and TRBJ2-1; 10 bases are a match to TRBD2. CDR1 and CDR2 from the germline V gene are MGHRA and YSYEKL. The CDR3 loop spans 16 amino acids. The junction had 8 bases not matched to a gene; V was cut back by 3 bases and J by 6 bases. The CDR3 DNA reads TGCGCCAGCAGCCAGAGACAGCGGGAGGGCCTCAATGAGCAGTTCTTC. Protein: CASSQRQREGLNEQFF.

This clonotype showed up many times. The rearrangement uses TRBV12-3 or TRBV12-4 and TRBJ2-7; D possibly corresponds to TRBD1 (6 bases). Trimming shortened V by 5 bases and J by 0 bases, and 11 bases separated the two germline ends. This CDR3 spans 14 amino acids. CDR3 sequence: CASSKGGHSYEQYF. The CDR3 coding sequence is TGTGCCAGCAGTAAAGGGGGACACTCCTACGAGCAGTACTTC.

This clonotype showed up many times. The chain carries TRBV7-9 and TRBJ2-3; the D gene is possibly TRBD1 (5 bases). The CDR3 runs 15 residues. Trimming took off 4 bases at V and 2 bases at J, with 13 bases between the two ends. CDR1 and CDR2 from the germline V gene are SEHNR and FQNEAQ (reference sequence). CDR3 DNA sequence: TGTGCCAGCAGCTCCCCGGACACATACACAGATACGCAGTATTTT. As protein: CASSSPDTYTDTQYF. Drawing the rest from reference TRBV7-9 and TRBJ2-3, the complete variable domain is DTGVSQNPRHKITKRGQNVTFRCDPISEHNRLYWYRQTLGQGPEFLTYFQNEAQLEKSRLLSDRFSAERPKGSFSTLEIQRTEQGDSAMYLCASSSPDTYTDTQYFGPGTRLTVL.

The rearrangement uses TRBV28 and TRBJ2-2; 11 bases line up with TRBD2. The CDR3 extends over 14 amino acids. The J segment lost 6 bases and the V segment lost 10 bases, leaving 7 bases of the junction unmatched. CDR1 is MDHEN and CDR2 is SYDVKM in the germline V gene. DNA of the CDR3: TGTGCCACCAAACTAGCGGGAGAGGCCGGGGAGCTGTTTTTT. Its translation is CATKLAGEAGELFF.

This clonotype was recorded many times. The CDR3 nucleotides read TGTGCCAGCAGTCCCAAACGGGAGTCGCTCTACCAAGAGACCCAGTACTTC. Protein: CASSPKRESLYQETQYF. The rearrangement uses TRBV27 and TRBJ2-5, with D possibly matching TRBD2 (6 bases). This CDR3 is 17 amino acids long. V was cut by 5 bases and J by 0 bases, with 19 bases left in between. Germline CDR1 MNHEY, CDR2 SMNVEV (reference sequence).

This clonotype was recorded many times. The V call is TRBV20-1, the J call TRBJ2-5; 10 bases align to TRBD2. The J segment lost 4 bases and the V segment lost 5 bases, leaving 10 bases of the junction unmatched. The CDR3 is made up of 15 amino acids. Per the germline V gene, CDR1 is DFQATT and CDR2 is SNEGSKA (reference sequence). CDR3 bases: TGCAGTGCTCTCGCCGTAGCGGGAGGTCCAGAGACCCAGTACTTC. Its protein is CSALAVAGGPETQYF.

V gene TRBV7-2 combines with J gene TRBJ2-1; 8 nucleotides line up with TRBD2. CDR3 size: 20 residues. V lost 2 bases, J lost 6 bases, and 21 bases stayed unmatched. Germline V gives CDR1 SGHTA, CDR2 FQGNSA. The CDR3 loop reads CASSLSGRPPGGRIGNEQFF. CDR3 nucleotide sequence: TGTGCCAGCAGCTTATCGGGGCGGCCCCCCGGCGGGAGGATTGGCAATGAGCAGTTCTTC.

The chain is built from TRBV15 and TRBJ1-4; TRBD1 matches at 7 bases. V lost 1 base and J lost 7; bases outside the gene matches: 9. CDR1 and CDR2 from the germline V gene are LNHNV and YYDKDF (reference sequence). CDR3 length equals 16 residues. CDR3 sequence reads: CATSRGPQGLSEKLFF. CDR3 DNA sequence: TGTGCCACCAGCAGAGGACCACAGGGGTTGAGTGAAAAACTGTTTTTT.

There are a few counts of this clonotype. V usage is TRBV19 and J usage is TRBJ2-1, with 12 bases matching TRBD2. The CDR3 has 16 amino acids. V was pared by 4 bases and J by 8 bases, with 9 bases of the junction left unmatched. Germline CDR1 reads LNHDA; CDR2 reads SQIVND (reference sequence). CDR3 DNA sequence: TGTGCCAGTAGTACTAAGACTAGCGGGAGAGTGGATGAGCAGTTCTTC. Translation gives CASSTKTSGRVDEQFF.

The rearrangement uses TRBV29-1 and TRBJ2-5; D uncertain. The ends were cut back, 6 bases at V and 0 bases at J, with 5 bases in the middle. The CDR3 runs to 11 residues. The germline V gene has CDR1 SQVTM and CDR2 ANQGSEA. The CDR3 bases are TGCAGCGTGGATTACCAAGAGACCCAGTACTTC. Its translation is CSVDYQETQYF. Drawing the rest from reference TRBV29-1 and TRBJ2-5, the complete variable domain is SAVISQKPSRDICQRGTSLTIQCQVDSQVTMMFWYRQQPGQSLTLIATANQGSEATYESGFVIDKFPISRPNLTFSTLTVSNMSPEDSSIYLCSVDYQETQYFGPGTRLLVL.

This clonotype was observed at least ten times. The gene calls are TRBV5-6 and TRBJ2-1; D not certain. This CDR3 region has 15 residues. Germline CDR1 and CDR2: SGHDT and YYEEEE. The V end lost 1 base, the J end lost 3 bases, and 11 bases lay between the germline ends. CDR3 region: CASSLIKYIYNEQFF. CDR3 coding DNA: TGTGCCAGCAGCTTGATCAAGTACATCTACAATGAGCAGTTCTTC.

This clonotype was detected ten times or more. For the CDR3, the DNA is TGTGCCTGGAGCGACTCCGAGCAGTTCTTC. It specifies CAWSDSEQFF. The gene calls are TRBV30 and TRBJ2-1; no firm D call. CDR1 is GTSNPN, CDR2 SVGIG, per germline (reference sequence). With 3 bases removed from V and 10 bases from J, the gap between germline ends came to 7 bases. The CDR3 is made up of 10 amino acids.

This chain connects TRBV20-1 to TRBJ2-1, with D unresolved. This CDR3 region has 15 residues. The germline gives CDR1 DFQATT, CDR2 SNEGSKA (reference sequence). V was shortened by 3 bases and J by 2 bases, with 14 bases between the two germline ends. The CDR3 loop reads CSASNRANTYNEQFF. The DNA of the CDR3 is TGCAGTGCTAGTAACCGAGCGAATACCTACAATGAGCAGTTCTTC.

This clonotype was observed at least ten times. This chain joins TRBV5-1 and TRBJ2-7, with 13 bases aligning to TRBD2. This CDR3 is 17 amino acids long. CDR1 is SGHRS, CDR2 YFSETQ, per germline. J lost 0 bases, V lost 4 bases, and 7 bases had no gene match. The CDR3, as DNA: TGCGCCAGCAGCGAAGGGACTAGCGGGATGTCCTCCTACGAGCAGTACTTC. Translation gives CASSEGTSGMSSYEQYF.

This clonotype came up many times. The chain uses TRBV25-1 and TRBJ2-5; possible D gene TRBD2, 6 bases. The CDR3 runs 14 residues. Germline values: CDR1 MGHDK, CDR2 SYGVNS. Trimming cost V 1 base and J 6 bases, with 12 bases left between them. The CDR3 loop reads CASSESGGSKTQYF. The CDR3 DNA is TGTGCCAGCAGTGAATCTGGGGGGTCGAAGACCCAGTACTTC.

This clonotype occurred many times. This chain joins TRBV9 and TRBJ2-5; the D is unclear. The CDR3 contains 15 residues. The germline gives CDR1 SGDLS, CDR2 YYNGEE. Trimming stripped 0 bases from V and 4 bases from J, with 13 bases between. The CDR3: CASSVDGNPRETQYF. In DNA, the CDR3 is TGTGCCAGCAGCGTAGATGGAAATCCACGAGAGACCCAGTACTTC.